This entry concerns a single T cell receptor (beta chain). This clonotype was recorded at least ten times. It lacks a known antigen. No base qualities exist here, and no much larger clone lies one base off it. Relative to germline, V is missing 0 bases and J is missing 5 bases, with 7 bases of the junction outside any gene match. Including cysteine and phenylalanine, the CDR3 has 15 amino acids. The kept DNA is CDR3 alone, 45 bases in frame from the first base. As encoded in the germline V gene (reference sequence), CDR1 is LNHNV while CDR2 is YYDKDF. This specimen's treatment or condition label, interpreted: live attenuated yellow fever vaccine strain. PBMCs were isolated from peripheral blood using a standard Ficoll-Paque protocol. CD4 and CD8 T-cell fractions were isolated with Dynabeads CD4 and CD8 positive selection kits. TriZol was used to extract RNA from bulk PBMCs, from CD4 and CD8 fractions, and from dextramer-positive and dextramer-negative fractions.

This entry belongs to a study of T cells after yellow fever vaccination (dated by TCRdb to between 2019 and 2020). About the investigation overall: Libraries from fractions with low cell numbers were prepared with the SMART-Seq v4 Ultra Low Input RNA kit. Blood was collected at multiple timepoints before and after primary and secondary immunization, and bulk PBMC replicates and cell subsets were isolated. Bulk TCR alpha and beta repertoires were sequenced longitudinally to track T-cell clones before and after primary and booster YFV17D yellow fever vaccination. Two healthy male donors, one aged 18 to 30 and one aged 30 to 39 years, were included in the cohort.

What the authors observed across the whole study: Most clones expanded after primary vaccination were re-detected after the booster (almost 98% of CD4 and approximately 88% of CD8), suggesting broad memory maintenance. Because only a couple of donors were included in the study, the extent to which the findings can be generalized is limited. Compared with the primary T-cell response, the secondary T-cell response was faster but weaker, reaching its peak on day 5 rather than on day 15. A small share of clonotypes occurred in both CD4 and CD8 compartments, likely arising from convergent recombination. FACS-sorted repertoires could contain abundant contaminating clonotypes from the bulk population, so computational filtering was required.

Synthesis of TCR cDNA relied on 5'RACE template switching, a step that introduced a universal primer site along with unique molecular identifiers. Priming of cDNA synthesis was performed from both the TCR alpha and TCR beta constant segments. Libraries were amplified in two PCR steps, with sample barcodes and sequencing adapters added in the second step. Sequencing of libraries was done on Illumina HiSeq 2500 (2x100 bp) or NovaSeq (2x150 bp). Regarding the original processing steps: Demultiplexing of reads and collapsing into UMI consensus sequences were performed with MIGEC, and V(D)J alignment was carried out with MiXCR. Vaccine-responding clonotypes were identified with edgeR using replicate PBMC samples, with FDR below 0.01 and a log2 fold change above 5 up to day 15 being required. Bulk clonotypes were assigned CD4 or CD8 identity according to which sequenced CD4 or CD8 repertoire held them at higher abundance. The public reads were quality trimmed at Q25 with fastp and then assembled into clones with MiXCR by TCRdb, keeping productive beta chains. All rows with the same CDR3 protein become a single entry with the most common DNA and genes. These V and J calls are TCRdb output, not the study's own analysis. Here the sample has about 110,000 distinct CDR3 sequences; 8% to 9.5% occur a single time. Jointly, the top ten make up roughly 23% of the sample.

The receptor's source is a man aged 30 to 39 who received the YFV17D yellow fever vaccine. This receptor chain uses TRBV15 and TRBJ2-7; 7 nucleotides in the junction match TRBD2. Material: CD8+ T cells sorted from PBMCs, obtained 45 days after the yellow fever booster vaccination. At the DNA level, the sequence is TGTGCCACCAGCAGAGAATTAGCGGGTATCCACGAGCAGTACTTC. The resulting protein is CATSRELAGIHEQYF.